Described below is a single T cell receptor beta chain sequence and its context. Treatment defined: oral pan-JAK inhibitor, 5-10 mg twice daily. This record comes from a study of CD8+ T cells in alopecia areata. Following extraction, RNA underwent reverse transcription to cDNA, which served as the sequencing template. Libraries were prepared by immunoSEQ multiplex PCR; TCRdb keeps only in-frame clonotypes and omits some of them. Here the sample spans about 290,000 clones, 58% being singletons. Material: CD4+ T cells sorted from blood, obtained at week 24, from a patient treated with tofacitinib. The TCR was taken from a human donor with alopecia areata.

CDR3 loop: CASSSSAAAGGYEKLFF. For the CDR3, the DNA is TGTGCCAGCAGCTCCTCCGCGGCGGCAGGGGGATACGAAAAACTGTTTTTT. The V gene is TRBV5-5, the J gene TRBJ1-4, with 7 bases that match TRBD1. The CDR3 sequence is 17 residues long. Trimming at V came to 3 bases and at J to 8 bases, leaving 16 bases not matched to a gene. From germline, CDR1 is SGHKS and CDR2 YYEKEE (reference sequence).